The 31 T cell receptor beta chains in this list originate from one sample, sequenced in a study of blood T cell repertoires in COVID-19. Here immunoSEQ multiplex PCR was the method, and the copy in TCRdb shows in-frame clones only, minus some. This sample yields over 200,000 clones, of which about 80% are seen a single time; around 3.4% belongs to the top ten. Sequencing used peripheral blood. These receptors originate from a woman older than 75 with acute or convalescent COVID-19.

This clone was detected only once. This chain links TRBV18 with TRBJ1-2; perhaps TRBD1 as D (5 bases). V was pared by 3 bases and J by 5 bases, with 10 bases between. From germline, CDR1 is KGHSH and CDR2 LQKENI. The CDR3 spans 13 residues. This CDR3 reads CASSPEGTYGYTF. The CDR3 DNA sequence: TGTGCCAGCTCACCGGAGGGGACTTATGGCTACACCTTC. Drawing the rest from reference TRBV18 and TRBJ1-2, the complete variable domain is NAGVMQNPRHLVRRRGQEARLRCSPMKGHSHVYWYRQLPEEGLKFMVYLQKENIIDESGMPKERFSAEFPKEGPSILRIQQVVRGDSAAYFCASSPEGTYGYTFGSGTRLTVV.

J is TRBJ1-4 and V is TRBV7-9; 8 bases match TRBD1. Germline V gene lookup returns CDR1 SEHNR and CDR2 FQNEAQ (reference sequence). Trimming cost V 2 bases and J 8 bases; bases outside gene matches: 4. CDR3 length equals 14 residues. The DNA of the CDR3 is TGTGCCAGCAGCTTACAGGGGGCCTTGGAAAAACTGTTTTTT. Its translation: CASSLQGALEKLFF.

The chain links TRBV30 to TRBJ1-5; tentative D call: TRBD1 (6 bases). This CDR3 region has 14 residues. Germline V gives CDR1 GTSNPN, CDR2 SVGIG (reference sequence). V was trimmed by 2 bases and J by 4 bases, leaving 12 bases between them. CDR3 region: CAWSSGGPNQPQHF. The CDR3 DNA sequence: TGTGCCTGGAGTTCCGGGGGGCCAAATCAGCCCCAGCATTTT. Filled out from reference TRBV30 and TRBJ1-5, the complete variable domain reads SQTIHQWPATLVQPVGSPLSLECTVEGTSNPNLYWYRQAAGRGLQLLFYSVGIGQISSEVPQNLSASRPQDRQFILSSKKLLLSDSGFYLCAWSSGGPNQPQHFGDGTRLSIL.

The V gene is TRBV5-4, the J gene TRBJ1-4, with a possible D match to TRBD1 (6 bases). V dropped 4 bases and J dropped 5 bases, with 21 bases sitting between them. The CDR3 runs 17 residues. CDR1 and CDR2 (germline): SGHNT, YYREEE (reference sequence). This chain's CDR3 is CASSPGGSGGTNEKLFF. CDR3 DNA sequence: TGTGCCAGCAGCCCCGGCGGGTCGGGAGGGACAAATGAAAAACTGTTTTTT.

The chain couples TRBV14 to TRBJ1-2; possibly TRBD1 for D (5 bases). Trimming stripped 10 bases from V and 2 bases from J, with 14 bases between. From germline, CDR1 is SGHDN and CDR2 FVKESK. This CDR3 has 13 residues. The CDR3 spells CATHGGTNYGYTF. CDR3 DNA sequence: TGTGCCACCCACGGGGGTACGAACTATGGCTACACCTTC.

The chain links TRBV7-2 to TRBJ1-2, with TRBD1 identical over 11 bases. V trimming: 5 bases; J trimming: 4 bases; junction bases outside the gene matches: 3. CDR3 length equals 14 residues. Germline V gene lookup returns CDR1 SGHTA and CDR2 FQGNSA. DNA of the CDR3: TGTGCCAGCAGCCGGACAGGGGGCGGCTATGGCTACACCTTC. Encoded protein: CASSRTGGGYGYTF.

CDR3 coding DNA: TGTGCCTGGGGACCAGGGGTAGCCCTCCACTTT. Residues: CAWGPGVALHF. The rearrangement links TRBV30 to TRBJ1-6, with a tentative D call TRBD1 (6 bases). Germline CDR1 GTSNPN, CDR2 SVGIG (reference sequence). The CDR3 has 11 residues. V was trimmed by 5 bases and J by 14 bases, leaving 13 bases between them.

V usage is TRBV15 and J usage is TRBJ1-6; D is possibly TRBD1 (6 bases). Germline CDR1 LNHNV, CDR2 YYDKDF (reference sequence). CDR3 length equals 14 residues. Trimming removed 0 bases at V and 6 bases at J, with 6 bases between. The DNA for the CDR3 is TGTGCCACCAGCAGAGACAGGGGTAATTCACCCCTCCACTTT. Translating it yields CATSRDRGNSPLHF.

The chain links TRBV7-9 to TRBJ2-1; perhaps TRBD2 as D (5 bases). Trimming took 5 bases from V and 12 from J, leaving 17 bases between them. Germline CDR1 and CDR2: SEHNR and FQNEAQ (reference sequence). The CDR3 is made up of 13 amino acids. The CDR3 spells CASSTARLLLQFF. CDR3 DNA: TGTGCCAGCAGCACGGCCCGACTACTCCTGCAGTTCTTC.

A remark on this clone: Other DNA sequences within the sample encode an identical CDR3. V gene TRBV27 combines with J gene TRBJ1-1; 7 nucleotides match TRBD1. From germline, CDR1 is MNHEY and CDR2 SMNVEV (reference sequence). This CDR3 spans 14 amino acids. V shed 7 bases and J 1 base; nucleotides not matched to a gene: 6. DNA for the CDR3: TGTGCCAGCACCCGGACAGGATCGAACACTGAAGCTTTCTTT. It translates to CASTRTGSNTEAFF.

J is TRBJ1-2 and V is TRBV19; D call uncertain. Germline V gives CDR1 LNHDA, CDR2 SQIVND (reference sequence). The V and J ends lost 6 bases and 4 bases respectively, with 12 bases between them. The CDR3 length is 13 residues. CDR3 amino acids: CASRAGIFYGYTF. The CDR3 coding sequence is TGTGCCAGTAGAGCCGGGATCTTCTATGGCTACACCTTC.

The chain uses TRBV3-1 (or the pseudogene TRBV3-2) and TRBJ2-5; D is possibly TRBD1 (5 bases). This CDR3 has 16 amino acids. Per the germline V gene, CDR1 is LGHDT and CDR2 is YNNKEL (reference sequence). Trimming shortened V by 1 base and J by 2 bases, and 14 bases separated the two germline ends. CDR3: CASSQVGRDWQETQYF. The CDR3 coding sequence is TGTGCCAGCAGCCAAGTGGGCAGGGATTGGCAAGAGACCCAGTACTTC.

The rearrangement uses TRBV3-1 (or the pseudogene TRBV3-2) and TRBJ2-7, with a possible D match to TRBD2 (7 bases). The CDR3 runs 15 residues. Germline V gene data show CDR1 as LGHDT and CDR2 as YNNKEL (reference sequence). The V gene lost 4 bases and the J gene lost 4 bases, with 17 bases spanning the gap. CDR3 loop: CASSRGGGAGYEQYF. The CDR3 coding sequence is TGTGCCAGCAGCCGAGGAGGGGGGGCTGGGTACGAGCAGTACTTC.

This chain uses TRBV11-3 with TRBJ2-7; 10 bases map to TRBD1. Looked up from germline, CDR1 is SGHNT and CDR2 is YENEEA. This CDR3 comprises 14 residues. V was pared by 5 bases and J by 3 bases, with 4 bases of the junction left unmatched. CDR3 loop: CASSHRDRGYEQYF. The DNA for the CDR3 is TGTGCCAGCAGCCACCGGGACAGGGGCTACGAGCAGTACTTC.

This clone has more than one count but fewer than ten. The CDR3, as DNA: TGTGCCAGCAGCCAGACTAGCGGACTCTACAATGAGCAGTTCTTC. Translating gives CASSQTSGLYNEQFF. The rearrangement uses TRBV6-5 and TRBJ2-1; TRBD2 matches at 9 bases. CDR1 MNHEY and CDR2 SVGAGI come from the germline V gene. The CDR3 length is 15 residues. Unmatched junction bases numbered 6, after V lost 6 bases and J lost 3 bases.

The chain combines TRBV2 with TRBJ2-7; D gene unclear. The CDR3 contains 13 residues. The V gene's germline CDR1 is SNHLY and CDR2 FYNNEI. V lost 6 bases and J 3 bases, leaving 12 bases between the germline ends. CDR3 in DNA: TGTGCCAGCAGGCAGGCCGTATTCTACGAGCAGTACTTC. Protein sequence: CASRQAVFYEQYF.

The chain employs TRBV7-9 and TRBJ1-1; no clear D. The V and J ends lost 0 bases and 1 base respectively, with 9 bases between them. CDR1 is SEHNR, CDR2 FQNEAQ, per germline (reference sequence). This CDR3 has 15 residues. CDR3 nucleotides: TGTGCCAGCAGCTTAGCGAGGGCTGGGAACACTGAAGCTTTCTTT. As protein: CASSLARAGNTEAFF.

V usage is TRBV2 and J usage is TRBJ2-7; 7 positions match TRBD1. V trimming: 5 bases; J trimming: 5 bases; junction bases outside the gene matches: 3. The CDR3 has 12 residues. From germline, CDR1 is SNHLY and CDR2 FYNNEI. The CDR3 loop is CASSLQGDEQYF. CDR3 in DNA: TGTGCCAGCAGTCTCCAGGGGGACGAGCAGTACTTC.

This clone was detected a few times. At one end the junction does not follow the germline gene, possibly because of a read error. The chain recombines TRBV19 with TRBJ2-1; perhaps TRBD1 as D (7 bases). Germline V lookup: CDR1 LNHDA, CDR2 SQIVND (reference sequence). The CDR3 spans 16 residues. Here the CDR3 DNA reads TGTGCCAGTAGAATAGGGGGCGGGGAGTGGTACAATGAGCAGTTCTTC. Translated, it gives CASRIGGGEWYNEQFF.

This chain uses TRBV18 with TRBJ2-2, with TRBD2 as a possible D gene (6 bases). The CDR3 covers 15 residues. V lost 3 bases and J lost 7, with 15 bases in between. The germline V gene encodes CDR1 KGHSH and CDR2 LQKENI. The CDR3 region has the DNA TGTGCCAGCTCACCCGTGGAGGGTTCGATCGGGGAGCTGTTTTTT. Its translation is CASSPVEGSIGELFF.

The rearrangement uses TRBV5-1 and TRBJ2-5, with 14 bases lining up with TRBD2. V was clipped by 3 bases and J by 6 bases; unmatched bases: 19. The CDR3 runs to 20 residues. Germline assignment: CDR1 SGHRS and CDR2 YFSETQ. The CDR3 DNA sequence: TGCGCCAGCAGCTCGACCCTGTCCGGGACAGGGACTAGCGGGAGAAAGACCCAGTACTTC. Translation gives CASSSTLSGTGTSGRKTQYF. Together with reference TRBV5-1 and TRBJ2-5, the CDR3 gives the full variable domain: KAGVTQTPRYLIKTRGQQVTLSCSPISGHRSVSWYQQTPGQGLQFLFEYFSETQRNKGNFPGRFSGRQFSNSRSEMNVSTLELGDSALYLCASSSTLSGTGTSGRKTQYFGPGTRLLVL.

J is TRBJ2-3 and V is TRBV21-1; the D call in the table, TRBD2, was not verified against the DNA. TRBV21-1 is shown as a pseudogene. This CDR3 spans 17 amino acids. The CDR3 nucleotides are TGTGCCAGCAGCAAAGGGGGAGCGCGGTCGGGGACAGATACGCAGTATTTT. As protein: CASSKGGARSGTDTQYF.

V and J are TRBV19 and TRBJ2-5; TRBD2 is a possible D gene (5 bases). Trimming pared 5 bases from V and 5 bases from J, leaving 18 bases between. CDR3 length: 15 residues. Germline CDR1 reads LNHDA; CDR2 reads SQIVND (reference sequence). In DNA, the CDR3 is TGTGCCAGTAGTGCCAAGGACTTACCGAGGGAGACCCAGTACTTC. This encodes CASSAKDLPRETQYF.

This chain links TRBV7-3 with TRBJ1-2; possible D gene TRBD1, 6 bases. The CDR3 spans 13 residues. The V end was cut by 5 bases, the J end by 7 bases, with 14 bases between. CDR1 is SGHTA and CDR2 is FQGTGA in the germline V gene. Here the CDR3 DNA reads TGTGCCAGCAGCCCCGGGGGAGGGGGTGGCTACACCTTC. It specifies CASSPGGGGGYTF.

The chain carries TRBV5-1 and TRBJ1-2; 7 nucleotides match TRBD1. This CDR3 spans 15 amino acids. The V gene end was trimmed by 4 bases and the J gene end by 4 bases; junction bases not matched to a gene: 10. Germline loops: CDR1 SGHRS, CDR2 YFSETQ. The CDR3 DNA is TGCGCCAGCAGCGAGGGGGACAGCACCTTCTATGGCTACACCTTC. The encoded protein is CASSEGDSTFYGYTF.

The chain links TRBV5-1 to TRBJ1-4; 9 bases are a match to TRBD1. The trim removed 4 bases at V and 5 bases at J, leaving 3 bases unmatched. CDR1 and CDR2 (germline): SGHRS, YFSETQ. The CDR3 loop spans 14 amino acids. The CDR3 loop is CASSEGTGNEKLFF. DNA for the CDR3: TGCGCCAGCAGCGAAGGGACAGGGAATGAAAAACTGTTTTTT.

The V gene is TRBV3-1 (or the pseudogene TRBV3-2), the J gene TRBJ2-1; 10 positions match TRBD1. Germline V lookup: CDR1 LGHDT, CDR2 YNNKEL (reference sequence). Losses at the gene ends were 3 bases for V and 1 base for J; bases not matched to a gene: 9. This CDR3 spans 18 amino acids. CDR3 residues: CASSQAPPGQGSYNEQFF. In DNA, the CDR3 is TGTGCCAGCAGCCAGGCACCCCCGGGACAGGGGTCCTACAATGAGCAGTTCTTC.

This chain joins TRBV5-4 and TRBJ2-1; 13 positions agree with TRBD2. The junction had 7 bases not matched to a gene; V was cut back by 4 bases and J by 9 bases. The CDR3 has 15 amino acids. Germline V gives CDR1 SGHNT, CDR2 YYREEE (reference sequence). The CDR3 is CASSAWTSGSSEQFF. For the CDR3, the DNA is TGTGCCAGCAGCGCTTGGACTAGCGGGAGTAGTGAGCAGTTCTTC.

The chain combines TRBV3-1 (or the pseudogene TRBV3-2) with TRBJ2-1, with D perhaps matching TRBD2 (5 bases). Germline-derived CDR1 and CDR2 are LGHDT and YNNKEL (reference sequence). This CDR3 region has 15 residues. Deletions cut 2 bases from V and 8 bases from J, with 16 bases between. CDR3 coding DNA: TGTGCCAGCAGCCAAACTAGTCGTTATAGGGATGAGCAGTTCTTC. It codes for CASSQTSRYRDEQFF.

The J gene is TRBJ1-5, the V gene TRBV19; D is unresolved. Between the trimmed V and J ends, which lost 5 bases and 4 bases, there was a span of 12 bases. This CDR3 spans 14 amino acids. The germline V gene has CDR1 LNHDA and CDR2 SQIVND (reference sequence). CDR3 sequence: CASSFSSGNQPQHF. CDR3 coding DNA: TGTGCCAGTAGTTTTTCTTCGGGGAATCAGCCCCAGCATTTT.

The chain carries TRBV27 and TRBJ2-1; TRBD2 matches 9 bases. The V gene's germline CDR1 is MNHEY and CDR2 SMNVEV (reference sequence). The CDR3 is 13 amino acids. The junction had 2 bases not matched to a gene; V was cut back by 4 bases and J by 7 bases. DNA for the CDR3: TGTGCCAGCAGTTGGAGCGGGGGGAATGAGCAGTTCTTC. This gives the protein CASSWSGGNEQFF.